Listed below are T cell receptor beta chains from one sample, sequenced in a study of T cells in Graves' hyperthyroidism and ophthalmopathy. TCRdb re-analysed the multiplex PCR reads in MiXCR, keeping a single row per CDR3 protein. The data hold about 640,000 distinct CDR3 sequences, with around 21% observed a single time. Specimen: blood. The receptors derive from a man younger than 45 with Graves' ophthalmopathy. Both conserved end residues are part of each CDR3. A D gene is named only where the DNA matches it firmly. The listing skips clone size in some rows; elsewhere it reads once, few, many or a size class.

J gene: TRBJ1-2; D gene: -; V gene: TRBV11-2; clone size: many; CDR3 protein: CASSSWLGYTF; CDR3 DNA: TGTGCCAGCAGCTCCTGGCTTGGCTACACCTTC
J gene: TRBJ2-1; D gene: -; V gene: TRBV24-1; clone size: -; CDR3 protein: CATSDPSATDAYNEQFF; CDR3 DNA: TGTGCCACCAGTGATCCTTCGGCGACAGACGCCTACAATGAGCAGTTCTTC
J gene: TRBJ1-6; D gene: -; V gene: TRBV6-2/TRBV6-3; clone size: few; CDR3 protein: CASSYFSRRGVDSPLHF; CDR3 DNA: TGTGCCAGCAGTTACTTCTCCAGACGGGGAGTTGATTCACCCCTCCACTTT
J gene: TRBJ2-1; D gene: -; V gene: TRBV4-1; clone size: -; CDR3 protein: CASSQVGVAYNEQFF; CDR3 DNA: TGCGCCAGCAGCCAAGTGGGGGTAGCCTACAATGAGCAGTTCTTC
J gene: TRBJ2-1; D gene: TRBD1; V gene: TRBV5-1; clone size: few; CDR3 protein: CASSSTGVSYNEQFF; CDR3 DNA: TGTGCCAGCAGCTCTACAGGGGTCTCCTACAATGAGCAGTTCTTC
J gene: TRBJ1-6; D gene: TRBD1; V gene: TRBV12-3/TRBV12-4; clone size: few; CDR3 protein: CASSTRGASPLHF; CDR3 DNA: TGTGCCAGCAGCACCAGGGGGGCCTCACCCCTCCACTTT
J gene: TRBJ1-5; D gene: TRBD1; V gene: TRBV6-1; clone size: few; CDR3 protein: CASWGIGQGNQPQHF; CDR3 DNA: TGTGCCAGCTGGGGCATAGGACAGGGGAATCAGCCCCAGCATTTT
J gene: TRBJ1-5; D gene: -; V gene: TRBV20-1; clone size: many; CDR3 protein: CSAGGGRSNQPQHF; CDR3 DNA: TGCAGTGCTGGGGGGGGAAGGAGCAATCAGCCCCAGCATTTT
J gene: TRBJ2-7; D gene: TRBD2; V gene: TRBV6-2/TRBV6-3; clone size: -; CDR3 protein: CASSYKREGLEQYF; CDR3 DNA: TGTGCCAGCAGTTACAAGCGGGAGGGCCTCGAGCAGTACTTC
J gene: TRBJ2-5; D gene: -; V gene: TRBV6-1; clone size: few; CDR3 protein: CASSLGTGVQYF; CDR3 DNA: TGTGCCAGCAGTCTCGGGACCGGCGTACAGTACTTC
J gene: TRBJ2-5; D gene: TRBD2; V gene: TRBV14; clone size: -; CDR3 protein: CASSQVSGGIETQYF; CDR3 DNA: TGTGCCAGCAGCCAAGTGTCGGGAGGAATAGAGACCCAGTACTTC
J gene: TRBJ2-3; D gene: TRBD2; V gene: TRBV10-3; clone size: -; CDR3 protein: CAISGTAGEVADTQYF; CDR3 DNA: TGTGCCATCAGTGGAACAGCGGGAGAGGTCGCAGATACGCAGTATTTT
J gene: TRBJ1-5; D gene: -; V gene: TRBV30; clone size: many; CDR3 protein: CAWSVDGGNQPQHF; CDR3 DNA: TGTGCCTGGAGTGTAGATGGAGGGAATCAGCCCCAGCATTTT
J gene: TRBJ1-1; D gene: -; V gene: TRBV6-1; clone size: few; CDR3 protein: CASSLDSFEAFF; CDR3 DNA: TGTGCCAGCAGTTTGGACAGCTTTGAAGCTTTCTTT
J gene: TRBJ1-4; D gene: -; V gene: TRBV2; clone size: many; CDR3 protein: CASSDSKNEKLFF; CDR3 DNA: TGTGCCAGCTCGGACAGTAAGAATGAAAAACTGTTTTTT
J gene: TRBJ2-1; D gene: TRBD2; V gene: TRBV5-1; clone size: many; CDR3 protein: CASSLGAGESYNEQFF; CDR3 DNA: TGCGCCAGCAGCTTGGGGGCGGGAGAGTCCTACAATGAGCAGTTCTTC
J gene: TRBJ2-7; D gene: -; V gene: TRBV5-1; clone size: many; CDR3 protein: CASSLRLASYEQYF; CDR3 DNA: TGCGCCAGCAGCTTGAGGCTAGCAAGCTACGAGCAGTACTTC
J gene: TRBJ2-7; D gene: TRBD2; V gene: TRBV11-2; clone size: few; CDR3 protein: CASSSTSLAGVSYEQYF; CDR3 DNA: TGTGCCAGCAGCTCCACCTCCCTAGCGGGAGTATCATACGAGCAGTACTTC
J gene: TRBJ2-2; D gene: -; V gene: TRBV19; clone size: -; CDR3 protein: CASKARAGNQNTGELFF; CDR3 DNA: TGTGCCAGTAAAGCCAGGGCGGGCAACCAGAACACCGGGGAGCTGTTTTTT
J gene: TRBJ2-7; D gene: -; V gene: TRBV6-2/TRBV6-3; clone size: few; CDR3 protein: CASSYSNSRRTPYEQYF; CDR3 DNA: TGTGCCAGCAGTTACTCGAACAGCCGTAGAACCCCCTACGAGCAGTACTTC
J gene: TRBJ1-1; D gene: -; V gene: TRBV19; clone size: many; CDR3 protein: CASSRVEGTNTEAFF; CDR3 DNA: TGTGCCAGCAGTAGAGTTGAAGGGACGAACACTGAAGCTTTCTTT
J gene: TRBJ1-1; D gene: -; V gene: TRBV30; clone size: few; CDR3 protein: CVWTKENTEAFF; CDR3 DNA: TGTGTCTGGACCAAGGAAAACACTGAAGCTTTCTTT
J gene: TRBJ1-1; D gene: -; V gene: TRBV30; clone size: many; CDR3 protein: CAWSLMNTEAFF; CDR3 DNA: TGTGCCTGGAGTTTGATGAACACTGAAGCTTTCTTT
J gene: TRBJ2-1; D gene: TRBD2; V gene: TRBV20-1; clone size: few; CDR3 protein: CSARGTSGRVANNEQFF; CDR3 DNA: TGCAGTGCTAGAGGGACTAGCGGGAGGGTAGCCAATAATGAGCAGTTCTTC
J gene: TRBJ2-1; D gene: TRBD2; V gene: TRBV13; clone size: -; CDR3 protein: CASSSGLARLNEQFF; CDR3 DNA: TGTGCCAGCAGCTCGGGACTAGCGAGACTTAATGAGCAGTTCTTC
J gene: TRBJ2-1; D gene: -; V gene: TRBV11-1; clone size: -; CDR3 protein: CASSLTDGEYEQFF; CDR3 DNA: TGTGCCAGCAGCTTAACGGATGGTGAATATGAGCAGTTCTTC
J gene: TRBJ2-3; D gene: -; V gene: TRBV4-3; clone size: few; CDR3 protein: CASSQGAGALTDTQYF; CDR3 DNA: TGCGCCAGCAGCCAAGGGGCAGGGGCACTCACAGATACGCAGTATTTT
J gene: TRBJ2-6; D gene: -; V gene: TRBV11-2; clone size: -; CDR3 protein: CASSDRRAGANVLTF; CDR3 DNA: TGTGCCAGCAGCGACCGGAGAGCTGGGGCCAACGTCCTGACTTTC
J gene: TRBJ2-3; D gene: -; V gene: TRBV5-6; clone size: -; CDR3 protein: CASSSGWTSTDTQYF; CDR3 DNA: TGTGCCAGCAGCTCCGGCTGGACTAGCACAGATACGCAGTATTTT
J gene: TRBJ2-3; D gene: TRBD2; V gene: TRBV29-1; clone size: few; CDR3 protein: CSVATGGFTDTQYF; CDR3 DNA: TGCAGCGTTGCGACGGGAGGTTTCACAGATACGCAGTATTTT
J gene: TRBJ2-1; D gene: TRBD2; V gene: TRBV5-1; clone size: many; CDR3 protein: CASRTSGSRVYNEQFF; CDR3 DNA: TGCGCCAGCAGGACTAGCGGGAGTCGGGTATACAATGAGCAGTTCTTC
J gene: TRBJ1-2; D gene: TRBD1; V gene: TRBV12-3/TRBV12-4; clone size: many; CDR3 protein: CASDEGQGDGYGYTF; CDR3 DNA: TGTGCCAGCGACGAGGGACAGGGGGACGGCTATGGCTACACCTTC
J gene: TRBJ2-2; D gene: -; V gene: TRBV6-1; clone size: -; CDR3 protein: CASSEKGIGELFF; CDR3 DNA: TGTGCCAGCAGTGAAAAGGGGATCGGGGAGCTGTTTTTT
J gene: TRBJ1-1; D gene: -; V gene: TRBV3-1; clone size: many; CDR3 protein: CASIPRGSNGEAFF; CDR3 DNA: TGTGCCAGCATCCCCAGGGGAAGTAACGGTGAAGCTTTCTTT
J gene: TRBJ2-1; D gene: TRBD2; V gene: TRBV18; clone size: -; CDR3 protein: CASSPPSSGRSNEQFF; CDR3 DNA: TGTGCCAGCTCACCACCGTCTAGCGGGAGGAGCAATGAGCAGTTCTTC
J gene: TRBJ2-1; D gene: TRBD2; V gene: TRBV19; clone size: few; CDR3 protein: CASSRTSNEQFF; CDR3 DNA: TGTGCCAGTAGTAGGACTAGCAATGAGCAGTTCTTC
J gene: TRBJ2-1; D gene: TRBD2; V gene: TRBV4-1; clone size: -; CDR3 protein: CASSQEGGNHEQFF; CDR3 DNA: TGCGCCAGCAGCCAAGAGGGAGGGAACCATGAGCAGTTCTTC
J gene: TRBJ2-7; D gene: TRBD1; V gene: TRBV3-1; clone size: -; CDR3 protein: CASSPWDRGEEQYF; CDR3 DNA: TGTGCCAGCAGCCCTTGGGACAGGGGGGAAGAGCAGTACTTC
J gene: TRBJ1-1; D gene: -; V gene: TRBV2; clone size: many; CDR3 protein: CASRFARGTEAFF; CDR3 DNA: TGTGCCAGCAGGTTTGCCAGGGGCACTGAAGCTTTCTTT
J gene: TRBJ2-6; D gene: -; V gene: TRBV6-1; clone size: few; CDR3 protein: CASSRDGSGANVLTF; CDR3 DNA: TGTGCCAGCAGTCGCGATGGCTCTGGGGCCAACGTCCTGACTTTC